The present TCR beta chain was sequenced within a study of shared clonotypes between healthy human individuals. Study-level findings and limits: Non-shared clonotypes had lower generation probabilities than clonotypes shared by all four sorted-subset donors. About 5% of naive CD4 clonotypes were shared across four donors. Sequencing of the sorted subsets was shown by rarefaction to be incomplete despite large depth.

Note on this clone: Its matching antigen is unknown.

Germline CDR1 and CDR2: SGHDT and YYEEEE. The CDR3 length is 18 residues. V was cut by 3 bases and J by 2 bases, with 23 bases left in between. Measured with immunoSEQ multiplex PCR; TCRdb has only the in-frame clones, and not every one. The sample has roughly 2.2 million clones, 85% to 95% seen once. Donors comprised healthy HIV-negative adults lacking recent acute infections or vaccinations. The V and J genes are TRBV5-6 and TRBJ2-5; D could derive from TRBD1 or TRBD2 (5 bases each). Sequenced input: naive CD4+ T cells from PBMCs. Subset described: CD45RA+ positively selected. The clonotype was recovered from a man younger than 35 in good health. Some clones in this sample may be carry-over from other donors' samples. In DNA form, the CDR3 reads TGTGCCAGCAGCTCTTTCTACGGGACGCGGTCGGGACAAGAGACCCAGTACTTC. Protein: CASSSFYGTRSGQETQYF.